These T cell receptor beta chains were read from a single sample in a study of T cell responses to AZD1222 COVID-19 vaccine. TCRdb's copy holds only in-frame clones and misses some; the assay was immunoSEQ multiplex PCR. The data contain 150,000 or so clones, roughly 92% of them seen just once; the ten biggest clones take up more than 3.5%. Specimen: peripheral blood, collected on day 0 of AZD1222 vaccination. The receptor source for this set is an adult in good health. Both conserved end residues are part of each CDR3. D genes are given only for firm matches. Some rows mark clone size as missing; the rest say once, few, many or name a class of expanded clone.

j_gene: TRBJ1-4
abundance: -
v_gene: TRBV6-5
d_gene: TRBD1
CDR3nt: TGTGCCAGCAGCATACAGGGGGCAACTAATGAAAAACTGTTTTTT
CDR3aa: CASSIQGATNEKLFF

j_gene: TRBJ1-6
abundance: -
v_gene: TRBV28
d_gene: -
CDR3nt: TGTGCCAGCAGTTTCTCACGGTATAATTCACCCCTCCACTTT
CDR3aa: CASSFSRYNSPLHF

j_gene: TRBJ1-4
abundance: -
v_gene: TRBV6-5
d_gene: -
CDR3nt: TGTGCCAGCAGTTACAACCCGACAGCAAAAAATGAAAAACTGTTTTTT
CDR3aa: CASSYNPTAKNEKLFF

j_gene: TRBJ2-7
abundance: -
v_gene: TRBV5-4
d_gene: -
CDR3nt: TGTGCCAGCAGACTGGCGGGGGCATCATCCTACGAGCAGTACTTC
CDR3aa: CASRLAGASSYEQYF

j_gene: TRBJ2-5
abundance: -
v_gene: TRBV7-2
d_gene: -
CDR3nt: TGTGCCAGCAGCCAACAAGAGACCCAGTACTTC
CDR3aa: CASSQQETQYF

j_gene: TRBJ1-1
abundance: -
v_gene: TRBV27
d_gene: -
CDR3nt: TGTGCCAGCGGTGTGGGCACTGAAGCTTTCTTT
CDR3aa: CASGVGTEAFF

j_gene: TRBJ2-4
abundance: -
v_gene: TRBV9
d_gene: -
CDR3nt: TGTGCCAGCAGCGAGACCCTAGCCAAAAACATTCAGTACTTC
CDR3aa: CASSETLAKNIQYF

j_gene: TRBJ2-7
abundance: -
v_gene: TRBV29-1
d_gene: TRBD1
CDR3nt: TGCAGCGTTGTAGTAGGGGACAGAACCGCGGGCGAGCAGTACTTC
CDR3aa: CSVVVGDRTAGEQYF

j_gene: TRBJ2-1
abundance: -
v_gene: TRBV10-3
d_gene: -
CDR3nt: TGTGCCATCAGTGCCCGGGAAGGGGGCTCCTACAATGAGCAGTTCTTC
CDR3aa: CAISAREGGSYNEQFF

j_gene: TRBJ2-2
abundance: -
v_gene: TRBV3-1/TRBV3-2
d_gene: -
CDR3nt: TGTGCCAGCAGCCAAGATTTTCGGTCCGGGGAGCTGTTTTTT
CDR3aa: CASSQDFRSGELFF

j_gene: TRBJ1-2
abundance: -
v_gene: TRBV5-4
d_gene: -
CDR3nt: TGTGCCAGCAGCTTGGATGCCTATGGCTACACCTTC
CDR3aa: CASSLDAYGYTF

j_gene: TRBJ1-2
abundance: -
v_gene: TRBV9
d_gene: -
CDR3nt: TGTGCCAGCAGCGTAGAGGCGCGGCCCTATGGCTACACCTTC
CDR3aa: CASSVEARPYGYTF

j_gene: TRBJ1-2
abundance: -
v_gene: TRBV7-8
d_gene: -
CDR3nt: TGTGCCAGCAGCTTAGCCGACATTTCCCCCTATGGCTACACCTTC
CDR3aa: CASSLADISPYGYTF

j_gene: TRBJ1-5
abundance: -
v_gene: TRBV28
d_gene: TRBD1
CDR3nt: TGTGCCAGCAGTTCGTACAGGGGGCGGACCATGAATCAGCCCCAGCATTTT
CDR3aa: CASSSYRGRTMNQPQHF

j_gene: TRBJ2-7
abundance: once
v_gene: TRBV10-3
d_gene: -
CDR3nt: TGTGCCATCAGTTCAGGGTACGAGCAGTACTTC
CDR3aa: CAISSGYEQYF

j_gene: TRBJ1-1
abundance: -
v_gene: TRBV5-1
d_gene: -
CDR3nt: TGCGCCAGCAGCTTGGCGGCAGGGGTGAACACTGAAGCTTTCTTT
CDR3aa: CASSLAAGVNTEAFF

j_gene: TRBJ1-5
abundance: -
v_gene: TRBV11-2
d_gene: -
CDR3nt: TGTGCCAGCAGCGACACGAATCAGCCCCAGCATTTT
CDR3aa: CASSDTNQPQHF

j_gene: TRBJ2-1
abundance: -
v_gene: TRBV5-1
d_gene: -
CDR3nt: TGCGCCAGCAGCCGAGGGGGGTCCAGACACAATGAGCAGTTCTTC
CDR3aa: CASSRGGSRHNEQFF

j_gene: TRBJ2-1
abundance: -
v_gene: TRBV11-3
d_gene: TRBD2
CDR3nt: TGTGCCAGCAGCCCGGGAGGACTAGCGGGAAATGAGCAGTTCTTC
CDR3aa: CASSPGGLAGNEQFF

j_gene: TRBJ1-4
abundance: -
v_gene: TRBV28
d_gene: TRBD1
CDR3nt: TGTGCCAGCAGTTTAACAGGGGGCCGGGGAGAAAAACTGTTTTTT
CDR3aa: CASSLTGGRGEKLFF

j_gene: TRBJ1-5
abundance: once
v_gene: TRBV29-1
d_gene: -
CDR3nt: TGCAGCGTGTCTGTGGGGGGCCCAACAAGCAATCAGCCCCAGCATTTT
CDR3aa: CSVSVGGPTSNQPQHF

j_gene: TRBJ2-7
abundance: -
v_gene: TRBV30
d_gene: TRBD2
CDR3nt: TGTGCCTGGAATAATTGGGGACTAGCGGGAGCCAACGAGCAGTACTTC
CDR3aa: CAWNNWGLAGANEQYF

j_gene: TRBJ2-1
abundance: -
v_gene: TRBV3-1/TRBV3-2
d_gene: -
CDR3nt: TGTGCCAGCAGCCAAGGCGGACACAATGAGCAGTTCTTC
CDR3aa: CASSQGGHNEQFF

j_gene: TRBJ1-1
abundance: -
v_gene: TRBV7-3
d_gene: -
CDR3nt: TGTGCCAGCAGCTTAAACATGTGGGGAGAAGCTTTCTTT
CDR3aa: CASSLNMWGEAFF

j_gene: TRBJ2-7
abundance: once
v_gene: TRBV4-1
d_gene: TRBD2
CDR3nt: TGCGCCAGCAGCCAAGATAGTGGTCTAGCGGGAAGGAAGCAGTACTTC
CDR3aa: CASSQDSGLAGRKQYF

j_gene: TRBJ2-2
abundance: -
v_gene: TRBV28
d_gene: -
CDR3nt: TGTGCCAGCGGAGCGCCCCGGAACACCGGGGAGCTGTTTTTT
CDR3aa: CASGAPRNTGELFF

j_gene: TRBJ2-7
abundance: once
v_gene: TRBV5-1
d_gene: -
CDR3nt: TGCGCCAGCAGCTTAGCGCAGCCCTACGAGCAGTACTTC
CDR3aa: CASSLAQPYEQYF

j_gene: TRBJ2-7
abundance: -
v_gene: TRBV7-2
d_gene: -
CDR3nt: TGTGCCAGCAGCTTAAAAAACTCCTACGAGCAGTACTTC
CDR3aa: CASSLKNSYEQYF

j_gene: TRBJ2-1
abundance: few
v_gene: TRBV5-1
d_gene: -
CDR3nt: TGCGCCAGCAGCTTGGGGGGCGGGCTCTCCTACAATGAGCAGTTCTTC
CDR3aa: CASSLGGGLSYNEQFF

j_gene: TRBJ1-1
abundance: -
v_gene: TRBV12-5
d_gene: -
CDR3nt: TGTGCTAGTGGTTTGTCAGGGGACACTGAAGCTTTCTTT
CDR3aa: CASGLSGDTEAFF

j_gene: TRBJ2-5
abundance: -
v_gene: TRBV5-6
d_gene: TRBD2
CDR3nt: TGTGCCAGCAGCTTGGAGACTAGCGGGAGAGAGACCCAGTACTTC
CDR3aa: CASSLETSGRETQYF

j_gene: TRBJ2-3
abundance: -
v_gene: TRBV5-1
d_gene: TRBD2
CDR3nt: TGCGCCAGCAGCGCGACTAGCGGGAGGGCCGTTAGTTCAGATACGCAGTATTTT
CDR3aa: CASSATSGRAVSSDTQYF

j_gene: TRBJ2-5
abundance: -
v_gene: TRBV28
d_gene: TRBD1
CDR3nt: TGTGCCAGCCGCAAACTACAGGGGGCGCGGGAGACCCAGTACTTC
CDR3aa: CASRKLQGARETQYF

j_gene: TRBJ2-2
abundance: -
v_gene: TRBV6-6
d_gene: TRBD2
CDR3nt: TGTGCCACCGATCGGACTAGCGGGAAGACCGGGGAGCTGTTTTTT
CDR3aa: CATDRTSGKTGELFF

j_gene: TRBJ2-7
abundance: -
v_gene: TRBV10-1
d_gene: -
CDR3nt: TGCGCCAGCAGTGTTCTGGACTCCTACGAGCAGTACTTC
CDR3aa: CASSVLDSYEQYF

j_gene: TRBJ2-1
abundance: -
v_gene: TRBV11-2
d_gene: TRBD1
CDR3nt: TGTGCCAGCAGCTTAGTCCTCCGGACAGGTTTTGACGATGAGCAGTTCTTC
CDR3aa: CASSLVLRTGFDDEQFF

j_gene: TRBJ2-7
abundance: -
v_gene: TRBV6-1
d_gene: -
CDR3nt: TGTGCCAGCAGTGAATTGGACGGGACGACGTCGTACTTC
CDR3aa: CASSELDGTTSYF

j_gene: TRBJ1-3
abundance: once
v_gene: TRBV7-6
d_gene: -
CDR3nt: TGTGCCAGCAGCTTAGCGGAAGGGGTACTCGGAAACACCATATATTTT
CDR3aa: CASSLAEGVLGNTIYF

j_gene: TRBJ2-1
abundance: -
v_gene: TRBV14
d_gene: TRBD1
CDR3nt: TGTGCCAGCACCATAACAGGGGGCTCCTACAATGAGCAGTTCTTC
CDR3aa: CASTITGGSYNEQFF

j_gene: TRBJ2-3
abundance: -
v_gene: TRBV18
d_gene: -
CDR3nt: TGTGCCAGCTCACCACAACTAGCCCAAGCAACAGATACGCAGTATTTT
CDR3aa: CASSPQLAQATDTQYF

j_gene: TRBJ2-1
abundance: -
v_gene: TRBV9
d_gene: TRBD1
CDR3nt: TGTGCCAGCAGCGTAGAAGGGACAGGCTCCTACAATGAGCAGTTCTTC
CDR3aa: CASSVEGTGSYNEQFF